This record covers a single T cell receptor (beta chain). Its target is not known. This entry comes from a study of siplizumab effects on memory and regulatory T cells. Repertoires were generated with immunoSEQ multiplex PCR, while TCRdb's copy carries only in-frame clones and drops some. The sample shows about 80,000 clones, approximately 95% of them seen only once. V was clipped by 0 bases and J by 2 bases; unmatched bases: 6. The CDR3 contains 16 residues. Germline V CDR1 and CDR2: SGDLS, YYNGEE. Study-wide results and caveats: Contribution to the alloresponse seemed major for naive T cells, which also seemed more diverse than memory cells. Alloreactive sequences that could be traced to unstimulated CD4+ memory cells showed a significant reduction under siplizumab. No more than a minor fraction of alloreactive clones could be traced back to unstimulated subsets. Proliferating Tregs from siplizumab cultures lacked functional confirmation of suppression.

The chain links TRBV9 to TRBJ2-7; 9 nucleotides align to TRBD1. The sequenced material came from CD8+ T cells sorted from blood. The receptor was derived from a human donor in good health. CDR3 sequence (DNA): TGTGCCAGCAGCGTAGTGTTTGGGACAGGGACCTACGAGCAGTACTTC. Its protein is CASSVVFGTGTYEQYF.